A single sample gave rise to the 32 T cell receptor beta chains below, sequenced in a study of tumor and adjacent non-tumor tissue in lung cancer. TCRbeta libraries were built with three rounds of nested PCR, modified from ARM-PCR. Via MiXCR, TCRdb re-called the multiplex PCR reads, giving one row per CDR3 protein. This sample carries 43,000 or so distinct CDR3 sequences, 60% of them seen once, and the ten largest clones take about 41%. The template was RNA from unsorted bulk tissue. Distant lung tissue was collected more than 3 cm away from the tumor edge. Sequenced input: distant non-tumor lung tissue. The source of these receptors is a man over 45 with non-small cell lung cancer.

As for this clonotype: A junction end diverges from the germline sequence, so it may reflect a read error. This sequence joins TRBV29-1 and TRBJ2-5; no definite D call. The germline gives CDR1 SQVTM, CDR2 ANQGSEA. CDR3 length: 13 residues. The CDR3 is CSVDKALHETQYF. The CDR3, as DNA: TGCAGTGTTGACAAGGCCCTGCATGAGACCCAGTACTTC.

As concerns this clonotype: One end of the junction does not line up with germline, which may come from a read error. The J gene is TRBJ1-2, the V gene TRBV4-2; D is undetermined. CDR1 LGHNA and CDR2 YNFKEQ come from the germline V gene. The CDR3 is made up of 14 amino acids. The CDR3 sequence is CASSQVSVNYSYTF. Written as DNA, the CDR3 is TGTGCCAGCAGCCAGGTGTCAGTAAACTATAGCTACACCTTC.

With regard to this clonotype: The junction shows a germline mismatch at one end, possibly a read error. This sequence joins TRBV6-6 and TRBJ2-7; 9 nucleotides align to TRBD1. The CDR3 sequence is 15 residues long. Per germline, CDR1 MNHNY and CDR2 SVGAGI (reference sequence). The CDR3 sequence is CASRAGQGLFYEHYF. The CDR3 nucleotides are TGTGCCAGCAGGGCGGGACAGGGCCTATTCTACGAGCATTACTTC.

This clonotype is labeled medium-sized. The V gene is TRBV4-2, the J gene TRBJ2-7; D is uncertain. The V gene lost 0 bases and the J gene lost 2 bases, with 14 bases spanning the gap. CDR1 and CDR2 (germline): LGHNA, YNFKEQ. This CDR3 contains 16 residues. CDR3 bases: TGTGCCAGCAGCCAAGATGAACTACCCAGCACCTACGAGCAGTACTTC. It is translated as CASSQDELPSTYEQYF.

This clonotype was found a few times. The J gene is TRBJ2-1, the V gene TRBV7-2, with D unresolved. The CDR3 has 13 amino acids. The germline CDR1 and CDR2 sequences are SGHTA and FQGNSA. V lost 5 bases and J 0 bases, leaving 5 bases between the germline ends. The CDR3 DNA reads as TGTGCCAGCAGCGCGTACTCCTACAATGAGCAGTTCTTC. The encoded protein is CASSAYSYNEQFF.

In its sample, this clonotype is medium-sized (0.01 to 0.1%). The V and J genes are TRBV11-2 and TRBJ2-7; D may correspond to TRBD1 or TRBD2 (5 bases each). Germline CDR1 SGHAT, CDR2 FQNNGV. This CDR3 comprises 19 residues. The germline V and J ends were trimmed by 1 base and 7 bases, with 29 bases remaining between them. The CDR3 sequence: CASSLATRDPGTLKGEQYF. The CDR3 nucleotides are TGTGCCAGCAGCTTAGCGACCCGGGACCCAGGAACCCTCAAGGGGGAGCAGTACTTC.

This clonotype was seen just once. The junction does not match germline at one end; this may be a read error. J is TRBJ2-7 and V is TRBV28, with TRBD2 identical over 11 bases. From germline, CDR1 is MDHEN and CDR2 SYDVKM. The CDR3 runs to 14 residues. The CDR3 reads CASRGTSGRYEQCF. The DNA for the CDR3 is TGTGCCAGCAGGGGGACTAGCGGAAGGTACGAGCAGTGCTTC.

This clonotype was seen only a few times. The chain combines TRBV27 with TRBJ2-7; weak D call: TRBD2 (5 bases). Trimming took 2 bases from V and 3 from J, leaving 8 bases between them. The CDR3 contains 13 residues. Germline CDR1 and CDR2: MNHEY and SMNVEV (reference sequence). CDR3 amino acids: CASSLGLHYEQYF. CDR3 bases: TGTGCCAGCAGTTTAGGACTCCACTACGAGCAGTACTTC.

V is TRBV11-2 and J is TRBJ2-7; D is unclear. The CDR3 length is 12 residues. V was cut by 2 bases and J by 4 bases, with 6 bases left in between. Germline lookup yields CDR1 SGHAT and CDR2 FQNNGV. CDR3 nucleotides: TGTGCCAGCAGCTTAACGGAGTACGAGCAGTACTTC. Amino acid sequence: CASSLTEYEQYF.

This clonotype was seen a handful of times. The germline gene is not matched at one end of the junction; a read error may be the cause. The V call is TRBV20-1, the J call TRBJ2-5; D not resolved. Looked up from germline, CDR1 is DFQATT and CDR2 is SNEGSKA (reference sequence). The CDR3 loop spans 15 amino acids. CDR3: CSASRYGFGEETQHF. The CDR3 DNA is TGCAGTGCCTCCCGCTACGGGTTTGGGGAAGAGACCCAGCACTTC.

Worth noting for this clonotype: The junction shows a germline mismatch at one end, possibly a read error. The chain has TRBV6-6 and TRBJ2-5; 10 bases are a match to TRBD2. Germline V gene lookup returns CDR1 MNHNY and CDR2 SVGAGI (reference sequence). The CDR3 is made up of 15 amino acids. CDR3 residues: CATRVAGGLQETQYF. In DNA form, the CDR3 reads TGCGCCACGAGAGTAGCGGGGGGACTTCAAGAGACCCAGTACTTC.

At least ten counts were recorded for this clonotype. The chain links TRBV6-5 to TRBJ1-5; D remains unclear. Germline CDR1 MNHEY, CDR2 SVGAGI. The CDR3 is 14 amino acids. Trimming removed 0 bases at V and 7 bases at J, with 10 bases between. The CDR3, as DNA: TGTGCCAGCAGTTACTCAGGGAAGGTCCAGCCCCAGCATTTT. This translates into CASSYSGKVQPQHF.

Regarding this clonotype: Being one base from a much bigger clone, this may be a read error. The chain combines TRBV20-1 with TRBJ2-7; 12 bases match TRBD2. The CDR3 runs to 16 residues. The junction had 10 bases not matched to a gene; V was cut back by 5 bases and J by 2 bases. Looked up from germline, CDR1 is DFQATT and CDR2 is SNEGSKA (reference sequence). CDR3 sequence reads: CSACPELAGGAYEQYF. CDR3 coding DNA: TGCAGTGCTTGTCCAGAACTAGCGGGGGGCGCCTACGAGCAGTACTTC.

Turning to this clonotype: A much more abundant neighbour one base away suggests this may be a read error. The CDR3 loop is CASSLYRGYNSPLHF. The CDR3 nucleotides read TGTGCCAGCAGCTTATACAGGGGATATAATTCACCCCTCCACTTT. J is TRBJ1-6 and V is TRBV7-8; 7 bases fit TRBD1. Trimming removed 2 bases from V and 4 bases from J; junction bases left unmatched: 2. Germline CDR1 is SGHVS and CDR2 is FQNEAQ. This CDR3 contains 15 residues.

On this clonotype: Since a much larger clone is just one base distant, this may be a read error. The CDR3 DNA is TGTGCCAGCAGCGGGACTTTTAACTCCGGGGAGCTGTTTTTT. Translated, it gives CASSGTFNSGELFF. The chain carries TRBV11-2 and TRBJ2-2; TRBD2 is a possible D gene (6 bases). The CDR3 contains 14 residues. The V gene lost 5 bases and the J gene lost 6 bases, with 13 bases spanning the gap. From germline, CDR1 is SGHAT and CDR2 FQNNGV. Drawing the rest from reference TRBV11-2 and TRBJ2-2, the complete variable domain is EAGVAQSPRYKIIEKRQSVAFWCNPISGHATLYWYQQILGQGPKLLIQFQNNGVVDDSQLPKDRFSAERLKGVDSTLKIQPAKLEDSAVYLCASSGTFNSGELFFGEGSRLTVL.

CDR3 residues: CASSLLELHPQHF. The CDR3 coding sequence is TGTGCCAGTAGCCTCCTGGAACTCCATCCGCAGCATTTT. This sequence joins TRBV11-2 and TRBJ2-3; no firm D call. The end of the DNA aligns better with TRBJ1-5, so the J call may be wrong. The CDR3 is made up of 13 amino acids. CDR1 SGHAT and CDR2 FQNNGV come from the germline V gene.

This clonotype appeared many times. The rearrangement uses TRBV7-8 and TRBJ1-6; D remains ambiguous. CDR3 length: 15 amino acids. V gave up 4 bases and J gave up 7 bases, with 14 bases separating them. CDR1 is SGHVS, CDR2 FQNEAQ, per germline. This chain's CDR3 is CASSSLRGENSPLHF. The CDR3 coding sequence is TGTGCCAGCAGCTCCTTACGGGGAGAGAATTCACCCCTCCACTTT.

In regard to this clonotype: At one end the junction does not follow the germline gene, possibly because of a read error. The chain is built from TRBV10-2 and TRBJ2-7, with TRBD1 matching over 7 bases. Germline V gene lookup returns CDR1 WSHSY and CDR2 SAAADI. The CDR3 covers 13 residues. The chain's CDR3 is CASRFGQGDKQHF. The CDR3, as DNA: TGCGCCAGCAGGTTTGGGCAGGGGGACAAGCAGCACTTC.

Worth noting for this clonotype: One base away lies a much larger clone, so this may be a sequencing read error. The chain carries TRBV10-3 and TRBJ2-7; 8 bases match TRBD2. Germline loops: CDR1 ENHRY, CDR2 SYGVKD. This CDR3 is 13 amino acids long. The CDR3 DNA follows: TGTGTCATCAGCCCCGAGCGGGAGCTCGAGCAGTACTTC. Translating gives CVISPERELEQYF.

This clonotype was seen repeatedly, ten times or more. The CDR3 protein is CASSYSLVGANEKLFF. The CDR3 nucleotides are TGTGCCAGCAGTTACTCGTTGGTAGGGGCTAATGAAAAACTGTTTTTT. This chain uses TRBV6-5 with TRBJ1-4; TRBD1 is a possible D gene (5 bases). Germline values: CDR1 MNHEY, CDR2 SVGAGI. The CDR3 spans 16 residues. V dropped 0 bases and J dropped 3 bases, with 11 bases sitting between them.

Of note for this clonotype: As the CDR3 is not closed by the conserved phenylalanine or tryptophan, this likely results from a read error. This rearrangement joins TRBV6-6 to TRBJ2-7, with 9 bases lining up with TRBD1. The germline V gene has CDR1 MNHNY and CDR2 SVGAGI (reference sequence). This CDR3 has 12 residues. The chain's CDR3 is CTSSPQQGAQYS. The CDR3 nucleotides are TGTACCAGTAGCCCCCAACAGGGGGCGCAGTACTCC.

On this clonotype itself: The DNA is omitted, as the CDR3 cannot be located on it reliably, and the CDR3 follows TCRdb's listing. V and J are TRBV12-3 or TRBV12-4 and TRBJ1-5. The CDR3 is 14 amino acids in total, end residues counted. This chain's CDR3 is CASSILAGDRPQHF.

A remark on this clonotype: One end of the junction is discordant with germline, which a read error may explain. CDR3 residues: CASSYWTPNTGKLFF. DNA for the CDR3: TGTGCCAGCAGCTACTGGACACCGAACACCGGGAAGCTGTTTTTT. The V gene is TRBV14, the J gene TRBJ2-2; D assignment may be TRBD1 or TRBD2 (5 bases each). Germline V gene sequence: CDR1 SGHDN, CDR2 FVKESK. This CDR3 contains 15 residues.

The table lists this clonotype with many counts. The chain has TRBV4-1 and TRBJ1-5; maybe TRBD1 (5 bases). V lost 0 bases to trimming and J lost 3 bases, with 15 bases between them. Germline V gene data show CDR1 as MGHRA and CDR2 as YSYEKL. The CDR3 runs 17 residues. CDR3 DNA: TGCGCCAGCAGCCAAGATGGGCAGGGCCCACCCAATCAGCCCCAGCATTTT. Its translation: CASSQDGQGPPNQPQHF.

CDR3 sequence (DNA): TGTGCCAGCAGCCCCGGAGCAGGGGGTGAAGCTTTCTTT. Residues: CASSPGAGGEAFF. This chain uses TRBV11-1 with TRBJ1-1, with 7 bases that match TRBD1. The CDR3 is 13 residues long. V gave up 5 bases and J gave up 7 bases; unmatched junction bases: 7. CDR1 and CDR2 from the germline V gene are SGHAT and FQDESV (reference sequence).

To note about this clonotype: One end of the junction fails to match germline, which may point to a read error. The chain is built from TRBV10-2 and TRBJ1-5; D unresolved. Per the germline V gene, CDR1 is WSHSY and CDR2 is SAAADI. CDR3 size: 15 residues. In DNA, the CDR3 is TGCGCCAACAGTGAGTTGACTCTTAGCAATCAGTCCCAGCATTTT. Its translation: CANSELTLSNQSQHF.

J is TRBJ2-1 and V is TRBV6-1; D is ambiguous. The length of the CDR3 is 13 residues. Germline CDR1 MNHNS, CDR2 SASEGT. The ends were cut back, 5 bases at V and 5 bases at J, with 10 bases in the middle. Here the CDR3 reads CASSLKGNNEQFF. CDR3 nucleotides: TGTGCCAGCAGTCTGAAAGGGAACAATGAGCAGTTCTTC.

This clonotype was seen only a few times. The chain carries TRBV7-9 and TRBJ2-1, with D hard to call. The CDR3 runs 12 residues. With 3 bases removed from V and 6 bases from J, the gap between germline ends came to 6 bases. Germline V gives CDR1 SEHNR, CDR2 FQNEAQ (reference sequence). The CDR3 sequence: CASSLSSNEQFF. The DNA for the CDR3 is TGTGCCAGCAGCTTGAGCTCCAATGAGCAGTTCTTC.

This clonotype was detected only a few times. The V and J genes are TRBV19 and TRBJ2-2; TRBD2 matches 13 bases. The trim removed 4 bases at V and 3 bases at J, leaving 5 bases unmatched. Germline CDR1 LNHDA, CDR2 SQIVND (reference sequence). CDR3 length: 17 amino acids. CDR3 loop: CASSKGLAGSDTGELFF. The CDR3 DNA is TGTGCCAGTAGTAAGGGACTAGCGGGATCGGACACCGGGGAGCTGTTTTTT.

This clonotype has a count of ten or more. The chain recombines TRBV10-3 with TRBJ2-1; 7 bases are shared with TRBD2. Per germline, CDR1 ENHRY and CDR2 SYGVKD. V dropped 0 bases and J dropped 2; count of bases not matched to a gene: 4. This CDR3 has 16 residues. DNA of the CDR3: TGTGCCATCAGTGAGTCGATGGCGGGAGCCTACAATGAGCAGTTCTTC. As protein: CAISESMAGAYNEQFF.

This clonotype has ten or more counts. This sequence joins TRBV5-1 and TRBJ2-2; D not resolved. V was trimmed by 7 bases and J by 3 bases, leaving 16 bases between them. The CDR3 length is 15 residues. The germline V gene encodes CDR1 SGHRS and CDR2 YFSETQ. CDR3 sequence (DNA): TGCGCCAGCCGCAAAGAGGTAGTTCACACCGGGGAGCTGTTTTTT. Its translation: CASRKEVVHTGELFF.

This clonotype has a handful of counts. Being one base from a much bigger clone, this may be a read error. V usage is TRBV29-1 and J usage is TRBJ2-2; D is unresolved. The CDR3 is 14 residues long. The V gene lost 3 bases and the J gene lost 2 bases, with 10 bases spanning the gap. Germline values: CDR1 SQVTM, CDR2 ANQGSEA. The CDR3 sequence is CSVESQANTGELFF. CDR3 DNA: TGCAGCGTTGAGTCCCAGGCAAACACCGGGGAGCTGTTTTTT.